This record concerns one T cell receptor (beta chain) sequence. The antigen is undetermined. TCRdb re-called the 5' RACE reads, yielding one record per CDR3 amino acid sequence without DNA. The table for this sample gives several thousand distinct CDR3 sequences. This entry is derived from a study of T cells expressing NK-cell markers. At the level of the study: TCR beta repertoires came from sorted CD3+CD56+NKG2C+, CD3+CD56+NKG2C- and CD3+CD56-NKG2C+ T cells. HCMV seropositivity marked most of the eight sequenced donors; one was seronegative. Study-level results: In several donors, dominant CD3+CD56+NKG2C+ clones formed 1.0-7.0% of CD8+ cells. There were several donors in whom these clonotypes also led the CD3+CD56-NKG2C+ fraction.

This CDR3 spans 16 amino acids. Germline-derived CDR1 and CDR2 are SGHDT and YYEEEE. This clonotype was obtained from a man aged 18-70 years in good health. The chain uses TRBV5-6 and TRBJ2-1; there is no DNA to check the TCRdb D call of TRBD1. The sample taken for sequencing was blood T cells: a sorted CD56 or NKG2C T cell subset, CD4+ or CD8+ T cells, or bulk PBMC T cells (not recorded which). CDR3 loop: CASSRLGDQDYNEQFF. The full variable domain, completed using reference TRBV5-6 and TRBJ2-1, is DAGVTQSPTHLIKTRGQQVTLRCSPKSGHDTVSWYQQALGQGPQFIFQYYEEEERQRGNFPDRFSGHQFPNYSSELNVNALLLGDSALYLCASSRLGDQDYNEQFFGPGTRLTVL.